The source of this TCR beta chain is a study of ipilimumab plus nivolumab after autologous stem cell transplantation. TCRdb's copy holds only in-frame clones and misses some; the assay was immunoSEQ multiplex PCR. The data contain about 3,200 clones, around 84% of them singletons. Per the germline V gene, CDR1 is SGHRS and CDR2 is YFSETQ. The CDR3 totals 15 residues. With V trimmed by 4 bases and J by 2 bases, 2 bases remained unmatched. The material sequenced was PBMCs, taken in a trial of ipilimumab plus nivolumab as post-transplant consolidation. The V and J genes are TRBV5-1 and TRBJ2-5, with TRBD2 identical over 13 bases. This clonotype was sampled from a male donor with multiple myeloma. CDR3 in DNA: TGCGCCAGCAGCCCGGGACTAGCGGGGCAAGAGACCCAGTACTTC. Its translation is CASSPGLAGQETQYF.